The 17 T cell receptor beta chains listed next were all sequenced from one sample in a study of patients and donors after allogeneic stem cell transplantation. Using its own MiXCR run on the RT-PCR reads, TCRdb lists one record per CDR3 protein. The data show about 960,000 distinct CDR3 sequences, about a sixth seen once. Sequenced input: blood, either unsorted or a sorted T cell fraction (not recorded which). The receptors were gathered from a human donor who was either an allogeneic HSCT recipient or a stem cell or donor lymphocyte infusion donor (not recorded which). It is not recorded whose cells these are; they may come from a transplant donor.

The V and J genes are TRBV19 and TRBJ1-5; weak D call: TRBD1 (5 bases). CDR3 length: 12 residues. The V end lost 6 bases, the J end lost 9 bases, and 12 bases lay between the germline ends. CDR1 is LNHDA, CDR2 SQIVND, per germline (reference sequence). Here the CDR3 reads CASREGNVPQHF. The CDR3 coding sequence is TGTGCCAGTAGAGAGGGGAACGTGCCCCAGCATTTT.

The V and J genes are TRBV20-1 and TRBJ2-7; D gene unclear. V lost 3 bases, J lost 5 bases, and 14 bases lay in between. The CDR3 is 13 residues long. Germline CDR1 reads DFQATT; CDR2 reads SNEGSKA (reference sequence). DNA of the CDR3: TGCAGTGCTAGCGGTGGGCCCACCGACGAGCAGTACTTC. Protein: CSASGGPTDEQYF.

V and J are TRBV13 and TRBJ2-7; no definite D call. The CDR3 has 17 amino acids. Between the trimmed V and J ends, which lost 5 bases and 4 bases, there was a span of 24 bases. Germline CDR1 and CDR2: PRHDT and FYEKMQ (reference sequence). The CDR3 region has the DNA TGTGCCAGCAGCCCCAAACCCTCTGCGTCCGGGCCTTACGAGCAGTACTTC. This gives the protein CASSPKPSASGPYEQYF.

This clonotype was observed a few times. The rearrangement uses TRBV4-2 and TRBJ2-6; 9 bases align to TRBD1. V lost 4 bases and J lost 0; bases outside the gene matches: 10. The germline gives CDR1 LGHNA, CDR2 YNFKEQ. The length of the CDR3 is 19 residues. The CDR3 spells CASSRKEQGASSGANVLTF. DNA for the CDR3: TGTGCCAGCAGCCGAAAAGAACAGGGGGCAAGCTCTGGGGCCAACGTCCTGACTTTC.

This chain joins TRBV24-1 and TRBJ2-5; TRBD1 is a possible D gene (6 bases). The CDR3 consists of 16 residues. Germline V gives CDR1 KGHDR, CDR2 SFDVKD. Trimming left V 4 bases short and J 5 bases short, with 19 bases between. As DNA, the CDR3 is TGTGCCACCAGTGACCCTGAACAGGGAAGAGGGGAGACCCAGTACTTC. It translates to CATSDPEQGRGETQYF.

The chain carries TRBV9 and TRBJ2-5; 12 bases agree with TRBD2. V was pared by 0 bases and J by 4 bases, with 1 base of the junction left unmatched. CDR3 size: 15 residues. Germline values: CDR1 SGDLS, CDR2 YYNGEE. The CDR3 region is CASSVGGLAGETQYF. For the CDR3, the DNA is TGTGCCAGCAGCGTAGGGGGACTAGCGGGAGAGACCCAGTACTTC.

This clonotype came up a few times. The chain employs TRBV5-4 and TRBJ2-3; D unresolved. CDR1 is SGHNT, CDR2 YYREEE, per germline (reference sequence). V was clipped by 9 bases and J by 2 bases, with 19 bases between them. This CDR3 has 15 amino acids. CDR3 sequence: CAIALPEHNTDTQYF. CDR3 sequence (DNA): TGTGCCATCGCACTTCCGGAACATAACACAGATACGCAGTATTTT. Full variable domain (outside the CDR3, taken from reference TRBV5-4 and TRBJ2-3): ETGVTQSPTHLIKTRGQQVTLRCSSQSGHNTVSWYQQALGQGPQFIFQYYREEENGRGNFPPRFSGLQFPNYSSELNVNALELDDSALYLCAIALPEHNTDTQYFGPGTRLTVL.

A few counts support this clonotype. This chain links TRBV5-5 with TRBJ1-1, with D unresolved. Germline CDR1 reads SGHKS; CDR2 reads YYEKEE (reference sequence). V was pared by 0 bases and J by 1 base, with 10 bases between. The CDR3 has 15 amino acids. The CDR3 sequence: CASSLAGLENTEAFF. CDR3 bases: TGTGCCAGCAGCTTGGCCGGGTTGGAGAACACTGAAGCTTTCTTT.

The chain couples TRBV5-8 to TRBJ1-5; TRBD1 might be the D (6 bases). This CDR3 contains 14 residues. V was shortened by 3 bases and J by 3 bases, with 10 bases between the two germline ends. Germline lookup yields CDR1 SGHTS and CDR2 YDEGEE. Here the CDR3 reads CASSSWGANQPQHF. The CDR3 DNA reads TGTGCCAGCAGCTCGTGGGGGGCCAATCAGCCCCAGCATTTT.

This clonotype was seen a handful of times. The CDR3 region is CASSFGGFNEKLFF. CDR3 sequence (DNA): TGTGCCAGCAGCTTTGGGGGGTTTAATGAAAAACTGTTTTTT. The J gene is TRBJ1-4, the V gene TRBV5-5; possible D gene TRBD1, 5 bases. Germline loops: CDR1 SGHKS, CDR2 YYEKEE (reference sequence). Trimming removed 2 bases from V and 4 bases from J, with 9 bases in between. The CDR3 consists of 14 residues.

The V gene is TRBV25-1, the J gene TRBJ1-1, with D tentatively TRBD1 (5 bases). Germline-derived CDR1 and CDR2 are MGHDK and SYGVNS. Trimming removed 5 bases at V and 6 bases at J, with 13 bases between. The CDR3 is 13 amino acids. The CDR3 DNA follows: TGTGCCAGCAGTCTTTACGGGGGACCTGAAGCTTTCTTT. The encoded protein is CASSLYGGPEAFF.

This clonotype was counted a few times. The gene calls are TRBV30 and TRBJ2-7, with TRBD2 identical over 10 bases. This CDR3 is 14 amino acids long. Germline trimming cut 3 bases from V and 4 bases from J; bases unmatched to any gene: 6. CDR1 is GTSNPN, CDR2 SVGIG, per germline (reference sequence). CDR3 nucleotide sequence: TGTGCCTGGAGCCCCTTAGCGGGAGGTTACGAGCAGTACTTC. Its translation is CAWSPLAGGYEQYF.

The table lists this clonotype with a few counts. The V and J genes are TRBV6-2 or TRBV6-3 and TRBJ1-6; D is ambiguous. Germline loops: CDR1 MNHEY, CDR2 SVGEGT. Trimming shortened V by 4 bases and J by 1 base, and 8 bases separated the two germline ends. This CDR3 has 15 amino acids. The CDR3 loop is CASSFGDSYNSPLHF. CDR3 nucleotides: TGTGCCAGCAGTTTTGGAGATTCCTATAATTCACCCCTCCACTTT.

This clonotype has just a few counts. The V and J genes are TRBV25-1 and TRBJ2-1; 9 positions agree with TRBD1. Germline V gene sequence: CDR1 MGHDK, CDR2 SYGVNS. The trim removed 1 base at V and 7 bases at J, leaving 8 bases unmatched. CDR3 length equals 16 residues. CDR3: CASSEWVGQGRNEQFF. CDR3 DNA sequence: TGTGCCAGCAGTGAATGGGTGGGACAGGGAAGGAATGAGCAGTTCTTC. Full variable domain (remainder filled in from reference TRBV25-1 and TRBJ2-1): EADIYQTPRYLVIGTGKKITLECSQTMGHDKMYWYQQDPGMELHLIHYSYGVNSTEKGDLSSESTVSRIRTEHFPLTLESARPSHTSQYLCASSEWVGQGRNEQFFGPGTRLTVL.

In its sample, this clonotype was seen a few times. The chain combines TRBV12-3 or TRBV12-4 with TRBJ1-2, with D perhaps matching TRBD1 (5 bases). The CDR3 runs 15 residues. The V gene lost 8 bases and the J gene lost 6 bases, with 22 bases spanning the gap. The CDR3 here is CASRDPGTYANGYTF. The CDR3 DNA reads as TGTGCCAGCCGTGACCCCGGGACTTACGCGAATGGCTACACCTTC.

The CDR3 is CASSLDGFGNEQFF. CDR3 DNA: TGTGCCAGCAGTTTAGATGGTTTTGGCAATGAGCAGTTCTTC. The genes are TRBV6-5 and TRBJ2-1, with D hard to call. This CDR3 contains 14 residues. Trimming took 4 bases from V and 6 from J, leaving 13 bases between them. Germline V gene lookup returns CDR1 MNHEY and CDR2 SVGAGI.

The chain has TRBV7-9 and TRBJ2-5; TRBD1 matches at 10 bases. The CDR3 consists of 15 residues. Trimming removed 1 base from V and 3 bases from J; junction bases left unmatched: 2. Per germline, CDR1 SEHNR and CDR2 FQNEAQ (reference sequence). The CDR3 reads CASSLEGTGEETQYF. The CDR3 DNA is TGTGCCAGCAGCTTAGAAGGGACAGGGGAAGAGACCCAGTACTTC.